The 10 T cell receptor beta chains below come from one sample, sequenced in a study of human T cells and chemical hapten exposure. TCRdb reanalysed the RACE reads using MiXCR and keeps one entry per CDR3 protein. The sample yields approximately 110,000 distinct CDR3 sequences, 11% seen once. Time point in this sample: patch test 1, 2 weeks after DPC sensitization. Stated treatment: therapeutic diphenylcyclopropenone sensitization with weekly scalp DPC. The source was whole blood, collected in connection with sensitization to the hapten diphenylcyclopropenone (DPC). All receptors come from a woman aged 40 to 50 with alopecia areata. Some clones in this sample may be carry-over from other donors' samples.

This clonotype has at least ten counts. This chain joins TRBV12-3 or TRBV12-4 and TRBJ2-3; 12 positions agree with TRBD2. CDR3 length: 16 amino acids. Trimming removed 6 bases from V and 6 bases from J; junction bases left unmatched: 10. CDR3 amino acids: CASRETSGRFTDTQYF. CDR3 nucleotides: TGTGCCAGCAGGGAGACTAGCGGGAGATTTACGGATACGCAGTATTTT.

This clonotype was recorded many times. V gene TRBV11-2 combines with J gene TRBJ2-3; 7 bases agree with TRBD1. This CDR3 has 16 residues. Per the germline V gene, CDR1 is SGHAT and CDR2 is FQNNGV. Trimming cost V 7 bases and J 0 bases; bases outside gene matches: 10. The CDR3 DNA sequence: TGTGCCAGCACCGGCGAGGGGGCGACTAGCACAGATACGCAGTATTTT. This gives the protein CASTGEGATSTDTQYF. Full variable domain (missing parts from reference TRBV11-2 and TRBJ2-3): EAGVAQSPRYKIIEKRQSVAFWCNPISGHATLYWYQQILGQGPKLLIQFQNNGVVDDSQLPKDRFSAERLKGVDSTLKIQPAKLEDSAVYLCASTGEGATSTDTQYFGPGTRLTVL.

This clonotype showed up many times. The gene calls are TRBV3-1 and TRBJ2-7; D perhaps matches TRBD2 (5 bases). Deletions cut 1 base from V and 0 bases from J, with 7 bases between. The length of the CDR3 is 14 residues. CDR1 and CDR2 (germline): LGHDT, YNNKEL (reference sequence). The CDR3 sequence is CASSQAGSSYEQYF. For the CDR3, the DNA is TGTGCCAGCAGCCAAGCGGGAAGCTCCTACGAGCAGTACTTC.

Ten or more counts support this clonotype. This rearrangement joins TRBV9 to TRBJ2-1; 7 bases map to TRBD2. V was pared by 0 bases and J by 7 bases, with 7 bases of the junction left unmatched. The CDR3 is 15 residues long. CDR1 and CDR2 from the germline V gene are SGDLS and YYNGEE. The CDR3 region has the DNA TGTGCCAGCAGCGTAGCCCGCGGGAGAGAGAATGAGCAGTTCTTC. Residues: CASSVARGRENEQFF.

In this sample, this clonotype turned up many times. The genes are TRBV7-8 and TRBJ1-2; possibly TRBD1 for D (5 bases). There are 13 residues in the CDR3. Germline V CDR1 and CDR2: SGHVS, FQNEAQ. V was shortened by 5 bases and J by 8 bases, with 15 bases between the two germline ends. The CDR3 spells CASSPLGAGGYTF. The DNA for the CDR3 is TGTGCCAGCAGCCCCTTAGGGGCGGGCGGCTACACCTTC.

J is TRBJ1-1 and V is TRBV29-1; 7 nucleotides align to TRBD1. Germline-derived CDR1 and CDR2 are SQVTM and ANQGSEA. The CDR3 loop spans 13 amino acids. J lost 1 base, V lost 7 bases, and 6 bases had no gene match. CDR3 nucleotides: TGCAGCGCCGCCGACAGGGCGAACACTGAAGCTTTCTTT. Protein product: CSAADRANTEAFF.

This clonotype occurred a few times. This chain joins TRBV7-9 and TRBJ2-5, with TRBD2 matching 15 bases. This CDR3 region has 17 residues. Germline V gene data show CDR1 as SEHNR and CDR2 as FQNEAQ (reference sequence). Losses at the gene ends were 5 bases for V and 4 bases for J; bases not matched to a gene: 8. The CDR3 loop is CASSGTGLAGGAETQYF. As DNA, the CDR3 is TGTGCCAGCAGCGGCACCGGACTAGCGGGAGGGGCAGAGACCCAGTACTTC.

V is TRBV6-5 and J is TRBJ2-4, with D unresolved. The V end lost 6 bases, the J end lost 5 bases, and 5 bases lay between the germline ends. This CDR3 comprises 11 residues. Germline loops: CDR1 MNHEY, CDR2 SVGAGI. The CDR3 DNA follows: TGTGCCAGCAGATGGGAAAACATTCAGTACTTC. This gives the protein CASRWENIQYF.

V and J are TRBV4-1 and TRBJ2-7; 7 bases match TRBD1. V was pared by 0 bases and J by 5 bases, with 10 bases of the junction left unmatched. The CDR3 is made up of 16 amino acids. CDR1 and CDR2 from the germline V gene are MGHRA and YSYEKL. CDR3 loop: CASSQDWAGTVNEQYF. The CDR3 nucleotides read TGCGCCAGCAGCCAAGATTGGGCAGGGACAGTGAACGAGCAGTACTTC.

In its sample, this clonotype was seen a few times. The rearrangement uses TRBV30 and TRBJ2-2; no clear D gene. Per the germline V gene, CDR1 is GTSNPN and CDR2 is SVGIG (reference sequence). V was pared by 0 bases and J by 2 bases, with 10 bases between. The CDR3 has 15 amino acids. The CDR3 DNA is TGTGCCTGGAGTGTCCGGGCCCTAAACACCGGGGAGCTGTTTTTT. This sequence encodes CAWSVRALNTGELFF.